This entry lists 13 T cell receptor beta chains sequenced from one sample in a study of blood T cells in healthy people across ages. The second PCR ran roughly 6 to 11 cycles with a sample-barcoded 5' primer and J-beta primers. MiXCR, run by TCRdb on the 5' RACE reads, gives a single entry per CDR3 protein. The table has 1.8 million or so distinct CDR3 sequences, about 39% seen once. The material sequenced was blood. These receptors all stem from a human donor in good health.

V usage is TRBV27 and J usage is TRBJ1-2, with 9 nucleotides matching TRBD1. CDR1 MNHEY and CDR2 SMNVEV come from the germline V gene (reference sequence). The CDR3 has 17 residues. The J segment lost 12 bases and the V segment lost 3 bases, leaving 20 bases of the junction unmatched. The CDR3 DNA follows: TGTGCCAGCAGTTTGCGCCTCCCGACAGGGGGGTCTGGGGTCGACACCTTC. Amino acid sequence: CASSLRLPTGGSGVDTF.

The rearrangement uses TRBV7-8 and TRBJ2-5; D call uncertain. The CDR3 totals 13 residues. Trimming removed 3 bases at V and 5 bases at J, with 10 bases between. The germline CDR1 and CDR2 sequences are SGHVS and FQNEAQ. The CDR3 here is CASSFTAEETQYF. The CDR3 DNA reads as TGTGCCAGCAGCTTTACGGCAGAGGAGACCCAGTACTTC.

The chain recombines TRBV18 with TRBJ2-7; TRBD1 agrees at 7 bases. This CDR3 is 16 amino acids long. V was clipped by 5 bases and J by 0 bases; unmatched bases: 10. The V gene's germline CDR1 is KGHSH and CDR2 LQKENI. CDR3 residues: CASSFPGGRGSYEQYF. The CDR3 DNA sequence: TGTGCCAGCTCATTTCCAGGGGGAAGGGGCTCCTACGAGCAGTACTTC.

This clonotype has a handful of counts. The CDR3 DNA is TGTGCCAGCAGCGTAGTGGCGGGGCATGGCTACACCTTC. It specifies CASSVVAGHGYTF. This chain uses TRBV9 with TRBJ1-2; D perhaps matches TRBD1 (5 bases). V shed 0 bases and J shed 6 bases, with 9 bases lying between them. The CDR3 contains 13 residues. CDR1 SGDLS and CDR2 YYNGEE come from the germline V gene.

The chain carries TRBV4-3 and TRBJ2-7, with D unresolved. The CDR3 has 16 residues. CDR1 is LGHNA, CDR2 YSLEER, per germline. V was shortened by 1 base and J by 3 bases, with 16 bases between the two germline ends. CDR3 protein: CASSQANTATFYEQYF. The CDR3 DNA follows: TGCGCCAGCAGCCAAGCTAACACAGCTACCTTCTACGAGCAGTACTTC.

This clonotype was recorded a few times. The CDR3 DNA reads as TGTGCCAGCAGCTTAGCGGGGTGGCGCCGTATGGGGGCCGGGAATGAGCAGTTCTTC. This gives the protein CASSLAGWRRMGAGNEQFF. The chain joins TRBV7-3 to TRBJ2-1, with D perhaps matching TRBD1 or TRBD2 (6 bases each). The CDR3 runs 19 residues. The V and J ends lost 2 bases and 7 bases respectively, with 27 bases between them. Per germline, CDR1 SGHTA and CDR2 FQGTGA.

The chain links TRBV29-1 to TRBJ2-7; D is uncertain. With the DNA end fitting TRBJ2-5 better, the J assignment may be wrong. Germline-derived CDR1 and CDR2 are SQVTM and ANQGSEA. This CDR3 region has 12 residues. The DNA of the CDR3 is TGCAGCGTTGGGGCACAAAAAGAGACCCAGTACTTC. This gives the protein CSVGAQKETQYF.

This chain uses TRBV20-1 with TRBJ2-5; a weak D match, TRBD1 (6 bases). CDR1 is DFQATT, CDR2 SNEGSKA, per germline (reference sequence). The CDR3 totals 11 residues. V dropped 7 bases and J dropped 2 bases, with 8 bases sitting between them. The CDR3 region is CSVTGQETQYF. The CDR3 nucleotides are TGCAGTGTCACAGGGCAAGAGACCCAGTACTTC.

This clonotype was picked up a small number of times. The CDR3 DNA reads TGCGCCAGCAGCCAAGATCGAGGGATGAATGAGCAGTTCTTC. Its protein is CASSQDRGMNEQFF. The chain carries TRBV4-3 and TRBJ2-1; maybe TRBD2 (5 bases). The CDR3 has 14 residues. The germline gives CDR1 LGHNA, CDR2 YSLEER. The germline V and J ends were trimmed by 0 bases and 7 bases, with 10 bases remaining between them.

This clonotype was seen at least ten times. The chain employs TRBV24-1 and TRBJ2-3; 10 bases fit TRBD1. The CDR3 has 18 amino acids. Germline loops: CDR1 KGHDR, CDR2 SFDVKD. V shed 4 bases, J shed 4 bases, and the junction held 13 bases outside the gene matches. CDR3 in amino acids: CATSDRGTGDSLSDTQYF. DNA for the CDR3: TGTGCCACCAGTGACCGCGGGACAGGGGATAGCTTGTCAGATACGCAGTATTTT.

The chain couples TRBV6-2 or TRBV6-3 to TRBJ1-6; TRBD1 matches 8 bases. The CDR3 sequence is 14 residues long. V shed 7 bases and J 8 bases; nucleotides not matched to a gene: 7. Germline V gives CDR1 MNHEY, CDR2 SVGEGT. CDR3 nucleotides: TGTGCCAGCACTGCACAGGGGGAATATTCACCCCTCCACTTT. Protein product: CASTAQGEYSPLHF.

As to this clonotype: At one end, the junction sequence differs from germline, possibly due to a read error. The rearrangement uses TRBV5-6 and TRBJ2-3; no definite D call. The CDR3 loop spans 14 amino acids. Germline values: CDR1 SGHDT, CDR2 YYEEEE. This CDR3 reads CASTLVGYADTQYF. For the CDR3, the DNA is TGTGCCAGCACCTTGGTGGGGTATGCAGATACGCAGTATTTT.

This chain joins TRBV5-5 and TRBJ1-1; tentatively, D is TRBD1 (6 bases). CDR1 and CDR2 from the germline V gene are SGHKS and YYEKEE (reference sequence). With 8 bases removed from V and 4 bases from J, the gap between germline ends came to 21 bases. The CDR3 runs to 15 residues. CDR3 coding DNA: TGTGCCAGTAGCCCACAGGGTAGGGTTAGCACTGAAGCTTTCTTT. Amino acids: CASSPQGRVSTEAFF.